Following are 18 T cell receptor beta chains from one sample sequenced in a study of cytomegalovirus exposure and HLA in healthy donors. Produced via immunoSEQ multiplex PCR; TCRdb's table is partial and in-frame only. The data show more than 60,000 clones, approximately 96% seen once. The sequenced material came from PBMCs. These receptors all come from a woman aged 18 to 35 in good health and CMV-seropositive.

The chain combines TRBV4-1 with TRBJ2-7, with 7 bases matching TRBD2. The V and J ends lost 1 base and 7 bases, in that order; junction bases with no gene match: 10. The length of the CDR3 is 15 residues. Germline V CDR1 and CDR2: MGHRA, YSYEKL. The CDR3 bases are TGCGCCAGCAGCCAAGTGCATGGCTGGACTAGGGAGCAGTACTTC. Protein: CASSQVHGWTREQYF.

This chain links TRBV6-1 with TRBJ1-2, with D perhaps matching TRBD1 (5 bases). Germline-derived CDR1 and CDR2 are MNHNS and SASEGT. This CDR3 has 12 amino acids. Trimming cost V 4 bases and J 8 bases, with 11 bases left between them. The CDR3 sequence is CASSGRVGGYTF. CDR3 bases: TGTGCCAGCAGTGGCAGGGTGGGAGGCTACACCTTC.

V gene TRBV11-3 combines with J gene TRBJ2-5; 7 positions match TRBD1. The CDR3 extends over 14 amino acids. Germline V gives CDR1 SGHNT, CDR2 YENEEA. V shed 2 bases, J shed 2 bases, and the junction held 2 bases outside the gene matches. The CDR3 sequence: CASSLRQGQETQYF. The CDR3 region has the DNA TGTGCCAGCAGCTTACGACAGGGTCAAGAGACCCAGTACTTC.

This clone was recorded only once. This chain links TRBV30 with TRBJ2-2, with D possibly being TRBD2 (6 bases). In germline, CDR1 is GTSNPN, CDR2 SVGIG (reference sequence). The CDR3 runs to 14 residues. V shed 5 bases and J shed 2 bases, with 12 bases lying between them. The CDR3 sequence: CAWAGRINTGELFF. In nucleotides, the CDR3 is TGTGCCTGGGCGGGACGGATAAACACCGGGGAGCTGTTTTTT.

V usage is TRBV5-1 and J usage is TRBJ2-7; D gene unclear. Germline V gives CDR1 SGHRS, CDR2 YFSETQ. The CDR3 spans 13 residues. V was shortened by 4 bases and J by 5 bases, with 13 bases between the two germline ends. CDR3 sequence reads: CASSPMTSDEQYF. The DNA for the CDR3 is TGCGCCAGCAGCCCTATGACATCGGACGAGCAGTACTTC.

The rearrangement joins TRBV7-9 to TRBJ2-7; the D gene is possibly TRBD2 (5 bases). Trimming took 1 base from V and 4 from J, leaving 11 bases between them. The CDR3 is 14 residues long. The germline V gene encodes CDR1 SEHNR and CDR2 FQNEAQ (reference sequence). CDR3 bases: TGTGCCAGCAGCTTAGTCGGGGTGCAGTACGAGCAGTACTTC. This codes for CASSLVGVQYEQYF.

V usage is TRBV9 and J usage is TRBJ2-7, with D maybe TRBD2 (5 bases). The CDR3 length is 15 residues. Germline V gene lookup returns CDR1 SGDLS and CDR2 YYNGEE. V dropped 1 base and J dropped 2 bases, with 13 bases sitting between them. This chain's CDR3 is CASSVRDSATYEQYF. The CDR3 DNA reads TGTGCCAGCAGCGTACGGGATAGCGCCACCTACGAGCAGTACTTC.

In nucleotides, the CDR3 is TGTGCCAGCAGTACGGACAGGACGAACACTGAAGCTTTCTTT. It specifies CASSTDRTNTEAFF. This sequence joins TRBV2 and TRBJ1-1, with TRBD1 matching over 7 bases. CDR1 is SNHLY, CDR2 FYNNEI, per germline. The CDR3 is made up of 14 amino acids. V was clipped by 5 bases and J by 1 base; unmatched bases: 4.

The chain carries TRBV28 and TRBJ1-4; D may be TRBD1 (6 bases). The length of the CDR3 is 16 residues. V gave up 3 bases and J gave up 5 bases, with 16 bases separating them. Germline CDR1 and CDR2: MDHEN and SYDVKM. CDR3 coding DNA: TGTGCCAGCAGTTTGCGACAGGCGGATGCGAATGAAAAACTGTTTTTT. This gives the protein CASSLRQADANEKLFF. The variable domain in full, completed from reference TRBV28 and TRBJ1-4, reads DVKVTQSSRYLVKRTGEKVFLECVQDMDHENMFWYRQDPGLGLRLIYFSYDVKMKEKGDIPEGYSVSREKKERFSLILESASTNQTSMYLCASSLRQADANEKLFFGSGTQLSVL.

The rearrangement links TRBV4-1 to TRBJ2-3; 14 bases map to TRBD2. V shed 2 bases, J shed 10 bases, and the junction held 8 bases outside the gene matches. The CDR3 covers 16 residues. CDR1 is MGHRA and CDR2 is YSYEKL in the germline V gene. DNA for the CDR3: TGCGCCAGCAGCCAAAGGGGACTAGCGGGAGAAGGAGCGCAGTATTTT. Amino acids: CASSQRGLAGEGAQYF.

V gene TRBV27 combines with J gene TRBJ2-7; D perhaps matches TRBD1 (6 bases). Per germline, CDR1 MNHEY and CDR2 SMNVEV (reference sequence). The CDR3 totals 13 residues. Trimming stripped 5 bases from V and 7 bases from J, with 15 bases between. The chain's CDR3 is CASSVGTPGEQYF. The CDR3 nucleotides read TGTGCCAGCAGTGTCGGGACACCTGGAGAGCAGTACTTC.

This chain uses TRBV7-8 with TRBJ1-1; TRBD1 matches 10 bases. V lost 2 bases to trimming and J lost 10 bases; unmatched junction nucleotides: 10. The CDR3 is 15 amino acids. Per germline, CDR1 SGHVS and CDR2 FQNEAQ. The CDR3 spells CASSLSQTGGRGAFF. The CDR3 nucleotides read TGTGCCAGCAGCTTATCCCAGACAGGGGGCCGAGGAGCTTTCTTT.

This chain connects TRBV5-4 to TRBJ2-1, with D possibly being TRBD2 (6 bases). The V gene's germline CDR1 is SGHNT and CDR2 YYREEE (reference sequence). Trimming pared 4 bases from V and 9 bases from J, leaving 11 bases between. There are 12 residues in the CDR3. CDR3 sequence (DNA): TGTGCCAGCAGCCCGAGGCGGGGTGAGCAGTTCTTC. It encodes CASSPRRGEQFF.

This clone occurred once. This chain links TRBV28 with TRBJ1-2, with 9 nucleotides matching TRBD1. Germline values: CDR1 MDHEN, CDR2 SYDVKM. There are 15 residues in the CDR3. Unmatched junction bases numbered 8, after V lost 3 bases and J lost 6 bases. The CDR3 sequence is CASSLTTGTGNGYTF. The CDR3 bases are TGTGCCAGCAGTTTGACTACCGGGACAGGGAATGGCTACACCTTC.

V and J are TRBV2 and TRBJ2-1, with 10 bases fitting TRBD2. Germline CDR1 SNHLY, CDR2 FYNNEI. With 8 bases clipped from V and 6 bases from J, the junction kept 4 bases outside the gene matches. CDR3 length equals 13 residues. The CDR3 DNA reads as TGTGCCAGCTCGGCTAGCGGGAGCAATGAGCAGTTCTTC. Translated, it gives CASSASGSNEQFF.

Written as DNA, the CDR3 is TGCGCCAGCAGTGTAAGCGGGATTTATAATGAGCAGTTCTTC. Its protein product is CASSVSGIYNEQFF. The V and J genes are TRBV10-2 and TRBJ2-1; 7 bases map to TRBD2. The CDR3 contains 14 residues. The V gene end was trimmed by 4 bases and the J gene end by 7 bases; junction bases not matched to a gene: 7. Per the germline V gene, CDR1 is WSHSY and CDR2 is SAAADI.

V gene TRBV28 combines with J gene TRBJ2-5; tentatively, D is TRBD1 (6 bases). The CDR3 totals 14 residues. Between the trimmed V and J ends, which lost 4 bases and 5 bases, there was a span of 14 bases. The germline CDR1 and CDR2 sequences are MDHEN and SYDVKM. CDR3 sequence reads: CASSSPDTGETQYF. In DNA, the CDR3 is TGTGCCAGCAGTTCCCCGGACACAGGGGAGACCCAGTACTTC.

The chain recombines TRBV27 with TRBJ2-3; 8 bases line up with TRBD2. V gave up 9 bases and J gave up 0 bases; unmatched junction bases: 11. Germline CDR1 reads MNHEY; CDR2 reads SMNVEV (reference sequence). The CDR3 covers 16 residues. Written as DNA, the CDR3 is TGTGCCAGACCAAGCGGGAGACCGTTCAGCACAGATACGCAGTATTTT. The encoded protein is CARPSGRPFSTDTQYF.